These 26 T cell receptor beta chains came from one sample sequenced in a study of blood T cells in healthy people across ages (dated by TCRdb to 2013 to 2016). Library construction relied on 5' RACE. Data came from an Illumina HiSeq 2500. A second 7 to 11 cycle PCR used a sample-barcoded 5' primer and a J-beta primer mix. The raw public reads went through TCRdb reprocessing: fastp at Q25, MiXCR clone calling, in-frame beta chains kept. Here each entry gathers all rows of one CDR3 protein and keeps the most common genes and DNA. Recorded for this sample are under 1,000,000 distinct CDR3 sequences; less than 60% of them occurred a single time. Less than 20% of the sample is in the top ten clones. Sequences were obtained from blood. The receptors were sampled from a man aged 80 or over in good health.

The V and J genes are TRBV5-1 and TRBJ2-3; D may be TRBD2 (5 bases). Germline CDR1 and CDR2: SGHRS and YFSETQ. This CDR3 is built from 15 residues. Between the trimmed V and J ends, which lost 7 bases and 2 bases, there was a span of 17 bases. CDR3 protein: CASYPTGRSTDTQYF. Here the CDR3 DNA reads TGCGCCAGCTACCCAACGGGAAGATCCACAGATACGCAGTATTTT.

This chain links TRBV2 with TRBJ2-4, with D uncertain. Germline-derived CDR1 and CDR2 are SNHLY and FYNNEI. The CDR3 has 14 residues. V dropped 2 bases and J dropped 0 bases, with 5 bases sitting between them. The CDR3 protein is CASSENLAKNIQYF. The CDR3 DNA is TGTGCCAGCAGTGAAAACCTAGCCAAAAACATTCAGTACTTC.

This clonotype came up a few times. This chain joins TRBV2 and TRBJ2-1; 7 nucleotides align to TRBD1. CDR1 and CDR2 (germline): SNHLY, FYNNEI. CDR3 length: 15 amino acids. V dropped 3 bases and J dropped 1; count of bases not matched to a gene: 3. CDR3 residues: CASSDSGGSYNEQFF. CDR3 coding DNA: TGTGCCAGCAGTGATTCAGGGGGATCCTACAATGAGCAGTTCTTC.

This sequence joins TRBV7-9 and TRBJ2-1; TRBD2 matches 13 bases. The CDR3 contains 20 residues. Germline V lookup: CDR1 SEHNR, CDR2 FQNEAQ (reference sequence). The junction had 13 bases not matched to a gene; V was cut back by 4 bases and J by 1 base. The CDR3 coding sequence is TGTGCCAGCAGCTCCCAAACCTGGACTAGCGGGAGTAGTTCCTACAATGAGCAGTTCTTC. As protein: CASSSQTWTSGSSSYNEQFF.

The gene calls are TRBV2 and TRBJ1-2; unclear D gene. CDR3 length equals 15 residues. Trimming stripped 1 base from V and 5 bases from J, with 14 bases between. Germline CDR1 SNHLY, CDR2 FYNNEI. Here the CDR3 DNA reads TGTGCCAGCAGTGAAGGGGCGCCCCCAGGTTATGGCTACACCTTC. Protein product: CASSEGAPPGYGYTF.

In its sample, this clonotype was seen once. J is TRBJ2-7 and V is TRBV28; 9 bases match TRBD1. CDR1 is MDHEN, CDR2 SYDVKM, per germline. The CDR3 sequence is 15 residues long. Germline trimming cut 5 bases from V and 3 bases from J; bases unmatched to any gene: 8. The CDR3 region is CASSPGTGNRYEQYF. The CDR3 DNA follows: TGTGCCAGCAGTCCCGGGACAGGGAATCGCTACGAGCAGTACTTC.

This clonotype was found a few times. The genes are TRBV19 and TRBJ2-7; the match to TRBD1 covers 9 bases. The V and J ends lost 3 bases and 7 bases, in that order; junction bases with no gene match: 13. The CDR3 loop spans 16 amino acids. Germline CDR1 reads LNHDA; CDR2 reads SQIVND (reference sequence). The CDR3 nucleotides read TGTGCCAGTAGTATGGGACAGGGAAATCGGTGGGGTGAGCAGTACTTC. Residues: CASSMGQGNRWGEQYF.

The table lists this clonotype with a few counts. The chain recombines TRBV13 with TRBJ2-7; 14 nucleotides align to TRBD2. Germline CDR1 reads PRHDT; CDR2 reads FYEKMQ (reference sequence). After removal of 6 bases from V and 3 bases from J, the junction contained 7 bases not matched to a gene. The CDR3 covers 16 residues. Written as DNA, the CDR3 is TGTGCCAGCAGTAGCCAAGGGACTAGCGGGGGCTACGAGCAGTACTTC. Its translation is CASSSQGTSGGYEQYF.

This clonotype has only a few counts. The chain joins TRBV4-2 to TRBJ2-3; a weak D match, TRBD2 (5 bases). The CDR3 extends over 15 amino acids. CDR1 is LGHNA and CDR2 is YNFKEQ in the germline V gene. V was cut by 1 base and J by 6 bases, with 14 bases left in between. CDR3 DNA sequence: TGTGCCAGCAGCCAAGCTGTCCTAGCTGGGGATACGCAGTATTTT. Translation: CASSQAVLAGDTQYF.

The chain employs TRBV28 and TRBJ2-7; a weak D match, TRBD2 (6 bases). The CDR3 has 14 amino acids. The V and J ends lost 6 bases and 7 bases respectively, with 19 bases between them. CDR1 and CDR2 from the germline V gene are MDHEN and SYDVKM. For the CDR3, the DNA is TGTGCCAGCAGCAAGCCGGGACTCCGGATGGAGCAGTACTTC. Translating it yields CASSKPGLRMEQYF.

Here the CDR3 reads CSVVPRSSYNEQFF. In nucleotides, the CDR3 is TGCAGCGTTGTGCCCCGGAGCTCCTACAATGAGCAGTTCTTC. V is TRBV29-1 and J is TRBJ2-1; D is undetermined. V lost 4 bases to trimming and J lost 0 bases, with 10 bases between them. The CDR3 is made up of 14 amino acids. CDR1 and CDR2 from the germline V gene are SQVTM and ANQGSEA.

This clonotype came up a few times. The V call is TRBV5-1, the J call TRBJ2-1; 8 bases are a match to TRBD1. The CDR3 contains 16 residues. V lost 4 bases and J lost 5; bases outside the gene matches: 11. From germline, CDR1 is SGHRS and CDR2 YFSETQ. The CDR3 DNA sequence: TGCGCCAGCAGCCCGCGGACAGGGCGGCTAGACAATGAGCAGTTCTTC. This translates into CASSPRTGRLDNEQFF.

This clonotype was found once. The chain employs TRBV5-1 and TRBJ2-5; 7 nucleotides line up with TRBD1. V dropped 4 bases and J dropped 4; count of bases not matched to a gene: 7. This CDR3 is built from 14 residues. Looked up from germline, CDR1 is SGHRS and CDR2 is YFSETQ. CDR3 amino acids: CASSPGQPGETQYF. CDR3 nucleotide sequence: TGCGCCAGCAGCCCGGGACAGCCGGGAGAGACCCAGTACTTC. Variable domain in full (rest from reference TRBV5-1 and TRBJ2-5): KAGVTQTPRYLIKTRGQQVTLSCSPISGHRSVSWYQQTPGQGLQFLFEYFSETQRNKGNFPGRFSGRQFSNSRSEMNVSTLELGDSALYLCASSPGQPGETQYFGPGTRLLVL.

The table lists this clonotype with many counts. J is TRBJ2-1 and V is TRBV27, with D unresolved. There are 14 residues in the CDR3. The V gene lost 2 bases and the J gene lost 6 bases, with 11 bases spanning the gap. Germline CDR1 MNHEY, CDR2 SMNVEV (reference sequence). CDR3 coding DNA: TGTGCCAGCAGTTTAACGGCTCCCTTCAATGAGCAGTTCTTC. Translated, it gives CASSLTAPFNEQFF.

Worth noting for this clonotype: An end of the junction does not agree with germline; a read error may underlie this. The chain links TRBV29-1 to TRBJ2-1, with 10 bases aligning to TRBD2. Germline-derived CDR1 and CDR2 are SQVTM and ANQGSEA. The CDR3 covers 16 residues. Written as DNA, the CDR3 is TGCAGCGTTGAGCCGGGACTAGCGAGCTCATACAATGGGCAGTTCTTC. It specifies CSVEPGLASSYNGQFF.

The J gene is TRBJ2-4, the V gene TRBV5-1; D is unresolved. The CDR3 runs to 16 residues. Germline V gene data show CDR1 as SGHRS and CDR2 as YFSETQ. The ends were cut back, 1 base at V and 3 bases at J, with 14 bases in the middle. The DNA for the CDR3 is TGCGCCAGCAGCTTGATAGGGTGGAGTGACAAAAACATTCAGTACTTC. Protein sequence: CASSLIGWSDKNIQYF.

CDR3 sequence reads: CASSLVAGLAYEQYF. The CDR3 DNA reads TGCGCCAGCAGCTTAGTAGCGGGTCTCGCATACGAGCAGTACTTC. The J gene is TRBJ2-7, the V gene TRBV5-1; TRBD2 aligns across 7 bases. From germline, CDR1 is SGHRS and CDR2 YFSETQ. Trimming at V came to 2 bases and at J to 4 bases, leaving 9 bases not matched to a gene. The CDR3 contains 15 residues.

A few counts support this clonotype. The gene calls are TRBV20-1 and TRBJ2-7, with D perhaps TRBD2 (6 bases). The V gene's germline CDR1 is DFQATT and CDR2 SNEGSKA (reference sequence). The CDR3 is made up of 13 amino acids. V lost 6 bases and J 3 bases, leaving 15 bases between the germline ends. The CDR3 is CSASRDSHYEQYF. For the CDR3, the DNA is TGCAGTGCCAGCAGGGACTCGCACTACGAGCAGTACTTC.

The chain couples TRBV10-3 to TRBJ2-1; 10 positions agree with TRBD2. CDR1 is ENHRY, CDR2 SYGVKD, per germline. V was pared by 6 bases and J by 6 bases, with 8 bases of the junction left unmatched. CDR3 length: 15 residues. CDR3 DNA sequence: TGTGCCATCAGCTCAGGACTAGCGGACCTCAATGAGCAGTTCTTC. Its protein is CAISSGLADLNEQFF.

The chain couples TRBV25-1 to TRBJ2-5; 10 bases map to TRBD1. Germline V gene data show CDR1 as MGHDK and CDR2 as SYGVNS. V lost 3 bases, J lost 11 bases, and 18 bases stayed unmatched. CDR3 size: 17 residues. DNA of the CDR3: TGTGCCAGCAGTGATCCTCGGGACAGGGGAATCTACAGTGAGCAGTACTTC. It yields the protein CASSDPRDRGIYSEQYF. The entire variable domain, with the rest obtained from reference TRBV25-1 and TRBJ2-5, is as follows: EADIYQTPRYLVIGTGKKITLECSQTMGHDKMYWYQQDPGMELHLIHYSYGVNSTEKGDLSSESTVSRIRTEHFPLTLESARPSHTSQYLCASSDPRDRGIYSEQYFGPGTRLLVL.

The table lists this clonotype with a few counts. J is TRBJ1-1 and V is TRBV20-1; D remains ambiguous. Trimming took 2 bases from V and 2 from J, leaving 12 bases between them. The CDR3 totals 14 residues. Germline-derived CDR1 and CDR2 are DFQATT and SNEGSKA (reference sequence). In nucleotides, the CDR3 is TGCAGTGCTAGAATGCCAGACGATAACACTGAAGCTTTCTTT. Protein product: CSARMPDDNTEAFF.

The chain uses TRBV29-1 and TRBJ2-7; 14 bases line up with TRBD2. V was pared by 4 bases and J by 5 bases, with 7 bases of the junction left unmatched. Germline CDR1 SQVTM, CDR2 ANQGSEA. The CDR3 spans 15 residues. Here the CDR3 DNA reads TGCAGCGTTGGGACCGGGACTAGCGGGAGTAACGAGCAGTACTTC. Translation: CSVGTGTSGSNEQYF.

This sequence joins TRBV20-1 and TRBJ2-3, with D unclear. The CDR3 has 15 amino acids. V lost 1 base, J lost 0 bases, and 11 bases lay in between. Germline V gene sequence: CDR1 DFQATT, CDR2 SNEGSKA (reference sequence). The CDR3 region is CSARAPGVSTDTQYF. In nucleotides, the CDR3 is TGCAGTGCTAGAGCCCCAGGCGTGAGCACAGATACGCAGTATTTT.

This rearrangement joins TRBV27 to TRBJ1-1; unclear D gene. The V gene lost 3 bases and the J gene lost 0 bases, with 11 bases spanning the gap. CDR3 length equals 15 residues. The V gene's germline CDR1 is MNHEY and CDR2 SMNVEV (reference sequence). CDR3 sequence (DNA): TGTGCCAGCAGTTTTTCAACTAACATGAACACTGAAGCTTTCTTT. Protein: CASSFSTNMNTEAFF.

This clonotype was detected only a few times. This chain joins TRBV4-3 and TRBJ1-6, with D maybe TRBD1 (6 bases). The germline CDR1 and CDR2 sequences are LGHNA and YSLEER. The CDR3 consists of 14 residues. The ends were cut back, 0 bases at V and 7 bases at J, with 7 bases in the middle. The CDR3 reads CASSQDTGNSPLHF. The CDR3, as DNA: TGCGCCAGCAGCCAAGACACAGGGAATTCACCCCTCCACTTT.

This clonotype was detected a few times. The J gene is TRBJ2-1, the V gene TRBV20-1; D is tentatively TRBD1 or TRBD2 (6 bases each). V gave up 0 bases and J gave up 6 bases, with 12 bases separating them. Germline V gives CDR1 DFQATT, CDR2 SNEGSKA (reference sequence). The CDR3 spans 14 residues. The CDR3: CSARDPGAGNEQFF. Written as DNA, the CDR3 is TGCAGTGCTAGAGACCCGGGGGCAGGCAATGAGCAGTTCTTC.